The 30 T cell receptor beta chains listed next were all sequenced from one sample in a study of somatic mutations in cytotoxic T cells in rheumatoid arthritis. Libraries were prepared by immunoSEQ multiplex PCR; TCRdb keeps only in-frame clonotypes and omits some of them. The sample has more than 4,500 clones, approximately 82% seen once. The sequencing input was CD8+ T cells sorted from blood. All receptors derive from an adult with rheumatoid arthritis.

This chain uses TRBV27 with TRBJ1-2; tentative D call: TRBD1 (5 bases). There are 12 residues in the CDR3. Germline CDR1 MNHEY, CDR2 SMNVEV (reference sequence). V was trimmed by 6 bases and J by 5 bases, leaving 10 bases between them. The chain's CDR3 is CASRGDLYGYTF. DNA for the CDR3: TGTGCCAGCAGGGGGGACCTTTATGGCTACACCTTC.

The chain combines TRBV2 with TRBJ1-4, with a tentative D call TRBD1 (6 bases). The germline V gene encodes CDR1 SNHLY and CDR2 FYNNEI. V was trimmed by 6 bases and J by 8 bases, leaving 16 bases between them. The CDR3 is 14 amino acids. CDR3 sequence (DNA): TGTGCCAGCAGGAACAGGGAAGTTAGCGAAAAACTGTTTTTT. Its protein is CASRNREVSEKLFF.

This chain uses TRBV19 with TRBJ2-6; a weak D match, TRBD1 (5 bases). V was cut by 3 bases and J by 0 bases, with 6 bases left in between. The CDR3 consists of 15 residues. Germline loops: CDR1 LNHDA, CDR2 SQIVND (reference sequence). The DNA for the CDR3 is TGTGCCAGTAGTATTACAGGCTCTGGGGCCAACGTCCTGACTTTC. Its translation is CASSITGSGANVLTF.

This sequence joins TRBV7-3 and TRBJ2-2, with TRBD1 matching 8 bases. V lost 4 bases to trimming and J lost 5 bases; unmatched junction nucleotides: 3. Per germline, CDR1 SGHTA and CDR2 FQGTGA. This CDR3 is built from 14 residues. CDR3 protein: CASSSGTGTGELFF. DNA for the CDR3: TGTGCCAGCAGCTCCGGGACAGGAACCGGGGAGCTGTTTTTT.

This rearrangement joins TRBV28 to TRBJ2-3; the match to TRBD2 covers 12 bases. V shed 3 bases, J shed 4 bases, and the junction held 8 bases outside the gene matches. Germline lookup yields CDR1 MDHEN and CDR2 SYDVKM. The CDR3 covers 17 residues. CDR3 DNA sequence: TGTGCCAGCAGTTTCCCCCCGGCTAGCGGGGGGGCAGATACGCAGTATTTT. It translates to CASSFPPASGGADTQYF.

This chain uses TRBV28 with TRBJ1-1, with D possibly TRBD1 on 6 matching bases. Germline V gene lookup returns CDR1 MDHEN and CDR2 SYDVKM. The CDR3 loop spans 13 amino acids. Trimming shortened V by 2 bases and J by 5 bases, and 9 bases separated the two germline ends. The CDR3 nucleotides are TGTGCCAGCAGTTTAACAGGGAGGACTGAAGCTTTCTTT. The encoded protein is CASSLTGRTEAFF.

This chain uses TRBV28 with TRBJ1-2; weak D call: TRBD1 (6 bases). Germline CDR1 MDHEN, CDR2 SYDVKM. The CDR3 contains 15 residues. Trimming removed 8 bases from V and 0 bases from J, with 16 bases in between. The chain's CDR3 is CASLDRTEANYGYTF. The CDR3, as DNA: TGTGCCAGCCTAGACAGGACCGAAGCTAACTATGGCTACACCTTC.

V and J are TRBV6-7 and TRBJ1-1, with TRBD1 as a possible D gene (5 bases). TRBV6-7 is given ORF status, its function remaining uncertain. Trimming took off 2 bases at V and 1 base at J, with 8 bases between the two ends. The length of the CDR3 is 14 residues. CDR3 amino acids: CASSYETANTEAFF. The CDR3, as DNA: TGTGCCAGCAGTTACGAGACAGCGAACACTGAAGCTTTCTTT.

The CDR3 DNA sequence: TGTGCCAGCAGCTTAGTCCAGGATAGCTCTGGAAACACCATATATTTT. Amino acid sequence: CASSLVQDSSGNTIYF. This chain connects TRBV7-2 to TRBJ1-3; D not resolved. Between the trimmed V and J ends, which lost 1 base and 0 bases, there was a span of 10 bases. The germline V gene encodes CDR1 SGHTA and CDR2 FQGNSA. The CDR3 has 16 amino acids.

V gene TRBV7-9 combines with J gene TRBJ1-1, with a weak D call TRBD1 (5 bases). Germline CDR1 SEHNR, CDR2 FQNEAQ (reference sequence). V was pared by 8 bases and J by 7 bases, with 17 bases between. The CDR3 has 13 residues. The CDR3 reads CASASTGHDEAFF. The DNA of the CDR3 is TGTGCCAGCGCCTCTACCGGACATGATGAAGCTTTCTTT.

The DNA for the CDR3 is TGCGCCAGCAGCCAAGATCGCAGGACAGGGGTCGGTGGCTACACCTTC. Protein product: CASSQDRRTGVGGYTF. V gene TRBV4-1 combines with J gene TRBJ1-2; 9 bases agree with TRBD1. This CDR3 contains 16 residues. Germline loops: CDR1 MGHRA, CDR2 YSYEKL. Unmatched junction bases numbered 9, after V lost 0 bases and J lost 7 bases.

The V gene is TRBV2, the J gene TRBJ2-2; unclear D gene. CDR3 length: 14 amino acids. V shed 8 bases and J shed 3 bases, with 13 bases lying between them. Germline values: CDR1 SNHLY, CDR2 FYNNEI. The CDR3 DNA reads TGTGCCAGCGAACGACACGTGGACACCGGGGAGCTGTTTTTT. It is translated as CASERHVDTGELFF.

The V call is TRBV13, the J call TRBJ2-7; 7 nucleotides match TRBD1. CDR1 is PRHDT, CDR2 FYEKMQ, per germline (reference sequence). The CDR3 extends over 14 amino acids. V lost 5 bases to trimming and J lost 3 bases; unmatched junction nucleotides: 7. The CDR3 spells CASSPRDSYYEQYF. Here the CDR3 DNA reads TGTGCCAGCAGCCCCCGGGACAGCTACTACGAGCAGTACTTC.

This chain joins TRBV28 and TRBJ2-5; possibly TRBD1 for D (6 bases). V was shortened by 5 bases and J by 5 bases, with 12 bases between the two germline ends. Germline V gene lookup returns CDR1 MDHEN and CDR2 SYDVKM. The CDR3 covers 13 residues. For the CDR3, the DNA is TGTGCCAGCAGTCCCGGACAGCGGGAGACCCAGTACTTC. This translates into CASSPGQRETQYF.

This clone occurred a few times. The rearrangement uses TRBV5-1 and TRBJ1-1, with a possible D match to TRBD1 (5 bases). CDR1 is SGHRS and CDR2 is YFSETQ in the germline V gene. The CDR3 runs to 13 residues. V lost 0 bases and J lost 7, with 10 bases in between. CDR3 loop: CASSLARDFEAFF. As DNA, the CDR3 is TGCGCCAGCAGCTTGGCAAGGGACTTTGAAGCTTTCTTT.

As DNA, the CDR3 is TGTGCCAGCAGCGTAGAAGGGCCTTGGTTAGGCCCCAATGAGCAGTTCTTC. Protein sequence: CASSVEGPWLGPNEQFF. V is TRBV9 and J is TRBJ2-1; D call uncertain. There are 17 residues in the CDR3. Germline-derived CDR1 and CDR2 are SGDLS and YYNGEE. V lost 0 bases, J lost 6 bases, and 19 bases lay in between. Full variable domain (missing parts from reference TRBV9 and TRBJ2-1): DSGVTQTPKHLITATGQRVTLRCSPRSGDLSVYWYQQSLDQGLQFLIQYYNGEERAKGNILERFSAQQFPDLHSELNLSSLELGDSALYFCASSVEGPWLGPNEQFFGPGTRLTVL.

About this clone: A read error may account for a junction end that differs from germline. The J gene is TRBJ1-4, the V gene TRBV7-2, with TRBD1 as a possible D gene (6 bases). In germline, CDR1 is SGHTA, CDR2 FQGNSA. This CDR3 comprises 12 residues. DNA of the CDR3: TGTGCCAGCAGCTTATTTGGGGACACCCTTGAATTT. This translates into CASSLFGDTLEF.

The chain joins TRBV5-4 to TRBJ2-2, with TRBD1 matching 8 bases. Germline V gene lookup returns CDR1 SGHNT and CDR2 YYREEE (reference sequence). V lost 0 bases, J lost 8 bases, and 6 bases stayed unmatched. The CDR3 has 15 amino acids. The CDR3 DNA sequence: TGTGCCAGCAGCTTGGGGGCAGGGGGCGAAGGGGAGCTGTTTTTT. This translates into CASSLGAGGEGELFF.

This clone was recorded a few times. The V and J genes are TRBV11-2 and TRBJ2-1; the D is unclear. CDR1 is SGHAT, CDR2 FQNNGV, per germline. The germline V and J ends were trimmed by 1 base and 9 bases, with 7 bases remaining between them. The CDR3 extends over 12 amino acids. CDR3 region: CASSLASSEQFF. As DNA, the CDR3 is TGTGCCAGCAGCTTAGCGTCCAGTGAGCAGTTCTTC.

The gene calls are TRBV5-1 and TRBJ1-1; TRBD1 aligns across 8 bases. CDR3 size: 16 residues. Trimming took 0 bases from V and 6 from J; bases not matched to a gene: 10. Per the germline V gene, CDR1 is SGHRS and CDR2 is YFSETQ. The CDR3 nucleotides are TGCGCCAGCAGCTTGGGAGACAGGGGCGGGGTCTCTGAAGCTTTCTTT. It specifies CASSLGDRGGVSEAFF.

V and J are TRBV27 and TRBJ2-3, with 8 bases identical to TRBD2. Losses at the gene ends were 3 bases for V and 2 bases for J; bases not matched to a gene: 7. The germline gives CDR1 MNHEY, CDR2 SMNVEV (reference sequence). The CDR3 extends over 16 amino acids. The chain's CDR3 is CASSFLLAANTDTQYF. CDR3 nucleotide sequence: TGTGCCAGCAGTTTCCTACTAGCGGCTAACACAGATACGCAGTATTTT.

This chain uses TRBV7-9 with TRBJ2-5, with D perhaps TRBD1 (5 bases). The CDR3 is 15 residues long. Deletions cut 4 bases from V and 5 bases from J, with 17 bases between. CDR1 is SEHNR, CDR2 FQNEAQ, per germline (reference sequence). The CDR3 sequence: CASSSALTVLETQYF. The CDR3 bases are TGTGCCAGCAGCTCAGCATTGACAGTCCTTGAGACCCAGTACTTC.

The chain couples TRBV6-5 to TRBJ2-5, with TRBD1 matching 8 bases. CDR1 and CDR2 from the germline V gene are MNHEY and SVGAGI. With 4 bases clipped from V and 5 bases from J, the junction kept 6 bases outside the gene matches. This CDR3 contains 14 residues. For the CDR3, the DNA is TGTGCCAGCAGTTTGGAGCGACAGGGGGAGACCCAGTACTTC. As protein: CASSLERQGETQYF.

Written as DNA, the CDR3 is TGTGCCAGCAGGCCTAGGGACAGAGGAGTGGGCGAGCAGTACTTC. It translates to CASRPRDRGVGEQYF. This chain uses TRBV27 with TRBJ2-7; the match to TRBD1 covers 7 bases. This CDR3 contains 15 residues. The V and J ends lost 6 bases and 6 bases, in that order; junction bases with no gene match: 14. Germline V gene data show CDR1 as MNHEY and CDR2 as SMNVEV (reference sequence).

J is TRBJ2-2 and V is TRBV7-2, with 9 bases lining up with TRBD2. CDR1 and CDR2 from the germline V gene are SGHTA and FQGNSA. This CDR3 is 16 amino acids long. Losses at the gene ends were 3 bases for V and 3 bases for J; bases not matched to a gene: 5. CDR3 amino acids: CASSFTGTSYTGELFF. Written as DNA, the CDR3 is TGTGCCAGCAGCTTCACCGGGACTAGCTACACCGGGGAGCTGTTTTTT.

This chain connects TRBV5-1 to TRBJ2-3; no definite D call. CDR1 and CDR2 from the germline V gene are SGHRS and YFSETQ. This CDR3 has 14 residues. With 3 bases removed from V and 2 bases from J, the gap between germline ends came to 10 bases. The CDR3 sequence is CASSYSGSTDTQYF. In DNA, the CDR3 is TGCGCCAGCAGCTACAGTGGCTCCACAGATACGCAGTATTTT.

This sequence joins TRBV29-1 and TRBJ2-7, with D tentatively TRBD1 (5 bases). The CDR3 spans 15 residues. Trimming stripped 0 bases from V and 2 bases from J, with 14 bases between. Per the germline V gene, CDR1 is SQVTM and CDR2 is ANQGSEA. The CDR3 DNA follows: TGCAGCGTTGAAGAGATAGGGGCGGTGACCTACGAGCAGTACTTC. Its translation is CSVEEIGAVTYEQYF.

In this sample, this clone turned up once. The chain is built from TRBV10-2 and TRBJ1-1; perhaps TRBD1 as D (5 bases). Germline V gene sequence: CDR1 WSHSY, CDR2 SAAADI. Trimming pared 8 bases from V and 6 bases from J, leaving 7 bases between. The CDR3 is made up of 10 amino acids. CDR3 loop: CASVGAEAFF. The CDR3 DNA reads as TGCGCCAGCGTGGGGGCTGAAGCTTTCTTT.

The gene calls are TRBV6-1 and TRBJ2-3; D not resolved. There are 15 residues in the CDR3. V lost 0 bases and J lost 2, with 9 bases in between. Germline V CDR1 and CDR2: MNHNS, SASEGT. Here the CDR3 DNA reads TGTGCCAGCAGTGAAGCGCTACCCTTCACAGATACGCAGTATTTT. Its translation: CASSEALPFTDTQYF.

This chain connects TRBV7-6 to TRBJ2-5; perhaps TRBD2 as D (6 bases). V lost 7 bases, J lost 5 bases, and 14 bases lay in between. The CDR3 contains 13 residues. Germline V gene sequence: CDR1 SGHVS, CDR2 FNYEAQ. The CDR3 DNA is TGTGCCAGCAAAGCGGGTTTGGGGGAGACCCAGTACTTC. It yields the protein CASKAGLGETQYF. Looking up the rest from reference TRBV7-6 and TRBJ2-5 gives the full variable domain: GAGVSQSPRYKVTKRGQDVALRCDPISGHVSLYWYRQALGQGPEFLTYFNYEAQQDKSGLPNDRFSAERPEGSISTLTIQRTEQRDSAMYRCASKAGLGETQYFGPGTRLLVL.